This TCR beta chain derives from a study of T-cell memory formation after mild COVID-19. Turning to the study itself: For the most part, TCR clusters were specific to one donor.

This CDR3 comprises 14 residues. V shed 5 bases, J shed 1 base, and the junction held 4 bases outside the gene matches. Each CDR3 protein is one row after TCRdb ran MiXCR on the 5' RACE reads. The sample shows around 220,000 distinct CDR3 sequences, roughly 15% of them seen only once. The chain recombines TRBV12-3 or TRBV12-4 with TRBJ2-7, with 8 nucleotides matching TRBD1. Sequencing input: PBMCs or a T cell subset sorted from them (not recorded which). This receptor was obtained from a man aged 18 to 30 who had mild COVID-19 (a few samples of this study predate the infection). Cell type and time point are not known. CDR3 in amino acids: CASSIQGDSYEQYF. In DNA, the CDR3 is TGTGCCAGCAGTATACAGGGGGATTCCTACGAGCAGTACTTC.